A selection of T cell receptor beta chains follows, all from one sample in a study of blood T cell repertoires in COVID-19. Sequencing was performed with immunoSEQ multiplex PCR; in TCRdb, only in-frame clones are kept and a portion is missing. The data show about 250,000 clones, over 70% seen once. Sequencing used peripheral blood. Every receptor here comes from a man in his forties with active or convalescent COVID-19. The CDR3 runs from the conserved cysteine through the conserved F or W. Each record gives: CDR3 length, J gene, V gene, D gene, CDR3 protein. A D gene is named only where the DNA matches it firmly.

16 TRBJ2-1 TRBV14 TRBD2 CASSQNSGRAFFEQFF
15 TRBJ1-3 TRBV18 . CASSPEVAPGNTIYF
14 TRBJ2-4 TRBV5-4 TRBD1 CASSKGQGADIQYF
16 TRBJ1-2 TRBV4-1 TRBD1 CASSQEPGQGGDGYTF
16 TRBJ2-1 TRBV6-4 TRBD2 CATGLAGGSSYNEQFF
15 TRBJ1-5 TRBV12-5 TRBD1 CASGSGQGSNQPQHF
17 TRBJ1-2 TRBV7-9 TRBD1 CASSLTLLTGTGNGYTF
16 TRBJ2-5 TRBV27 TRBD1 CASSAFPGQGQETQYF
17 TRBJ2-1 TRBV24-1 TRBD1 CATSDRTGTGSKDEQFF
13 TRBJ2-1 TRBV12-5 . CASGPRGSSEQFF
17 TRBJ2-1 TRBV3-1/TRBV3-2 TRBD1 CASSQRSGTAVINEQFF
17 TRBJ1-2 TRBV6-1 TRBD1 CASSGGQGQSQNYGYTF
12 TRBJ1-1 TRBV5-4 . CASSLFQGRAFF
15 TRBJ2-5 TRBV6-2/TRBV6-3 . CASSYSPRSGETQYF
14 TRBJ2-7 TRBV9 . CASSVGQTPIQQYF
14 TRBJ2-2 TRBV24-1 . CATSDPDGTGELFF
17 TRBJ2-3 TRBV5-8 TRBD1 CASSLGQGSASTDTQYF
14 TRBJ2-7 TRBV14 . CASSQVSTSREQYF
15 TRBJ1-4 TRBV19 . CASSSIPTTNEKLFF
13 TRBJ2-3 TRBV6-5 TRBD2 CASTTSGKDTQYF
12 TRBJ2-7 TRBV30 . CAWSKQVYEQYF
15 TRBJ1-6 TRBV7-2 TRBD1 CASSLEGQHNSPLHF
15 TRBJ1-4 TRBV6-1 TRBD1 CASTEGTGNKEKLFF
15 TRBJ2-5 TRBV7-8 . CASSLLGAGKETQYF
14 TRBJ1-2 TRBV19 . CASTKRRGGYGYTF
15 TRBJ1-5 TRBV19 TRBD1 CASSWGTGGDQPQHF
13 TRBJ2-7 TRBV27 . CASSTSNSHEQYF
14 TRBJ2-3 TRBV6-2/TRBV6-3 . CASSYSGGTDTQYF
15 TRBJ2-5 TRBV15 . CATSRVKGVGETQYF
13 TRBJ1-1 TRBV29-1 TRBD1 CSVVRQGGTEAFF
14 TRBJ1-2 TRBV29-1 . CSAEPVTDNYGYTF
16 TRBJ2-1 TRBV9 TRBD1 CASSPSGTGLVGEQFF
17 TRBJ2-4 TRBV11-3 . CASSLEGTGRAKNIQYF
12 TRBJ2-5 TRBV5-1 TRBD2 CASSPGRKTQYF
18 TRBJ1-1 TRBV21-1 . CASSKKWARGDGDTEAFF
16 TRBJ1-6 TRBV11-3 TRBD1 CASSPRSTGAGSPLHF